Below are 24 T cell receptor beta chains sequenced from a single sample in a study of cytotoxic CD8 clonotypes in ibrutinib-treated CLL. Assay used: immunoSEQ multiplex PCR; TCRdb lists only in-frame clones, some missing. The data show 200,000 or so clones, just under 80% seen once. The sample consisted of PBMCs, taken after 12 months of ibrutinib treatment. These receptors all stem from a human donor with chronic lymphocytic leukemia.

This chain links TRBV7-9 with TRBJ2-7; TRBD2 matches at 8 bases. V shed 1 base and J 5 bases; nucleotides not matched to a gene: 7. Germline-derived CDR1 and CDR2 are SEHNR and FQNEAQ (reference sequence). The CDR3 extends over 15 amino acids. Here the CDR3 reads CASSLVAAGVHEQYF. CDR3 in DNA: TGTGCCAGCAGCTTAGTGGCAGCGGGGGTCCACGAGCAGTACTTC.

The chain carries TRBV2 and TRBJ2-7, with D perhaps TRBD1 (6 bases). Germline CDR1 and CDR2: SNHLY and FYNNEI. The CDR3 has 15 residues. V lost 6 bases to trimming and J lost 3 bases, with 18 bases between them. CDR3 sequence: CASSVAVDSSYEQYF. The CDR3 bases are TGTGCCAGCAGCGTCGCGGTGGACAGTAGCTACGAGCAGTACTTC.

The chain has TRBV11-2 and TRBJ2-7, with D maybe TRBD1 (5 bases). The CDR3 sequence is 15 residues long. V lost 0 bases and J lost 0, with 9 bases in between. Germline assignment: CDR1 SGHAT and CDR2 FQNNGV. DNA for the CDR3: TGTGCCAGCAGCTTAGATCCAGGGCACTCCTACGAGCAGTACTTC. This sequence encodes CASSLDPGHSYEQYF.

V usage is TRBV5-1 and J usage is TRBJ2-1; D might be TRBD1 or TRBD2, each matching 5 bases. This CDR3 spans 16 amino acids. V lost 4 bases and J 0 bases, leaving 14 bases between the germline ends. Germline V lookup: CDR1 SGHRS, CDR2 YFSETQ. The CDR3 DNA follows: TGCGCCAGCAGCCTCACCCCAGGGAGCTCCTACAATGAGCAGTTCTTC. Translated, it gives CASSLTPGSSYNEQFF.

J is TRBJ2-5 and V is TRBV30; TRBD2 agrees at 8 bases. Germline-derived CDR1 and CDR2 are GTSNPN and SVGIG (reference sequence). The J segment lost 5 bases and the V segment lost 0 bases, leaving 8 bases of the junction unmatched. The CDR3 totals 15 residues. The CDR3 DNA sequence: TGTGCCTGGAGTGTGTCCGGGGGGGCATGGGAGACCCAGTACTTC. Translated, it gives CAWSVSGGAWETQYF.

The DNA for the CDR3 is TGCGCCAGCAGCTCCATTTGGGCTCAGAACACCGGGGAGCTGTTTTTT. It translates to CASSSIWAQNTGELFF. The chain is built from TRBV5-1 and TRBJ2-2; D uncertain. The CDR3 has 16 residues. Trimming stripped 3 bases from V and 1 base from J, with 13 bases between. CDR1 is SGHRS and CDR2 is YFSETQ in the germline V gene.

This chain uses TRBV19 with TRBJ1-2; D is uncertain. Per germline, CDR1 LNHDA and CDR2 SQIVND (reference sequence). This CDR3 region has 14 residues. V lost 4 bases and J 2 bases, leaving 11 bases between the germline ends. CDR3 bases: TGTGCCAGTAGTAACCTGGAGGGAAACTATGGCTACACCTTC. As protein: CASSNLEGNYGYTF. The full variable domain, in which reference TRBV19 and TRBJ1-2 provide the parts outside the CDR3, is DGGITQSPKYLFRKEGQNVTLSCEQNLNHDAMYWYRQDPGQGLRLIYYSQIVNDFQKGDIAEGYSVSREKKESFPLTVTSAQKNPTAFYLCASSNLEGNYGYTFGSGTRLTVV.

The chain combines TRBV7-9 with TRBJ2-3; possible D gene TRBD1, 5 bases. The germline CDR1 and CDR2 sequences are SEHNR and FQNEAQ (reference sequence). This CDR3 has 14 amino acids. The ends were cut back, 5 bases at V and 2 bases at J, with 11 bases in the middle. DNA for the CDR3: TGTGCCAGCAGCCAGGGCCGACTCACAGATACGCAGTATTTT. This translates into CASSQGRLTDTQYF.

This chain joins TRBV4-2 and TRBJ1-1; D possibly corresponds to TRBD1 (5 bases). The CDR3 has 13 amino acids. Germline V gives CDR1 LGHNA, CDR2 YNFKEQ. Trimming left V 0 bases short and J 12 bases short, with 14 bases between. CDR3 DNA: TGTGCCAGCAGCCAAGATGGGGGTCAACGAACTTTCTTT. This sequence encodes CASSQDGGQRTFF.

This clone was detected a few times. This chain connects TRBV2 to TRBJ2-5; a possible D gene is TRBD1 (6 bases). Trimming removed 8 bases from V and 3 bases from J, with 7 bases in between. There are 11 residues in the CDR3. Per germline, CDR1 SNHLY and CDR2 FYNNEI. The CDR3 loop is CASHREETQYF. CDR3 coding DNA: TGTGCCAGCCACAGGGAAGAGACCCAGTACTTC.

The CDR3 nucleotides are TGTGCCAGTGATGAAGTCTCTGAGCAGTTCTTC. Protein sequence: CASDEVSEQFF. The chain employs TRBV2 and TRBJ2-1; D gene uncertain. Looked up from germline, CDR1 is SNHLY and CDR2 is FYNNEI. Trimming pared 9 bases from V and 9 bases from J, leaving 12 bases between. The CDR3 is 11 amino acids.

The V call is TRBV6-5, the J call TRBJ1-5, with D possibly being TRBD1 (5 bases). The CDR3 has 13 residues. Deletions cut 4 bases from V and 7 bases from J, with 11 bases between. Germline V gene lookup returns CDR1 MNHEY and CDR2 SVGAGI. This CDR3 is CASSWDVEQPQHF. CDR3 nucleotides: TGTGCCAGCAGTTGGGACGTCGAGCAGCCCCAGCATTTT.

The chain uses TRBV2 and TRBJ1-2, with no clear D. Per germline, CDR1 SNHLY and CDR2 FYNNEI. The CDR3 is made up of 12 amino acids. The germline V and J ends were trimmed by 8 bases and 4 bases, with 11 bases remaining between them. The CDR3 loop is CASGVTTYGYTF. For the CDR3, the DNA is TGTGCCAGCGGGGTCACAACCTATGGCTACACCTTC.

V and J are TRBV2 and TRBJ2-1, with 8 bases identical to TRBD1. The trim removed 6 bases at V and 0 bases at J, leaving 4 bases unmatched. Per germline, CDR1 SNHLY and CDR2 FYNNEI. The CDR3 has 15 amino acids. The CDR3 here is CASRGQGYSYNEQFF. CDR3 bases: TGTGCCAGCAGAGGACAGGGATACTCCTACAATGAGCAGTTCTTC.

This clone was observed a few times. The DNA for the CDR3 is TGTGCCAGCAGCTTAAGACACCACCAGGAGCTGTTTTTT. Amino acids: CASSLRHHQELFF. The gene calls are TRBV11-3 and TRBJ2-2; no reliable D call. The CDR3 has 13 residues. Trimming shortened V by 2 bases and J by 10 bases, and 11 bases separated the two germline ends. Germline V lookup: CDR1 SGHNT, CDR2 YENEEA.

V and J are TRBV19 and TRBJ2-6; unclear D gene. With 3 bases removed from V and 0 bases from J, the gap between germline ends came to 6 bases. Germline-derived CDR1 and CDR2 are LNHDA and SQIVND (reference sequence). The CDR3 loop spans 15 amino acids. The CDR3 region is CASSIINSGANVLTF. Written as DNA, the CDR3 is TGTGCCAGTAGTATTATAAACTCTGGGGCCAACGTCCTGACTTTC.

This clone showed up just once. V usage is TRBV6-6 and J usage is TRBJ1-1, with 9 bases that match TRBD1. Trimming took 4 bases from V and 1 from J; bases not matched to a gene: 7. CDR1 MNHNY and CDR2 SVGAGI come from the germline V gene (reference sequence). The CDR3 is made up of 16 amino acids. This CDR3 reads CASSSTGGSGNTEAFF. In DNA, the CDR3 is TGTGCCAGCAGTTCAACAGGGGGCTCGGGGAACACTGAAGCTTTCTTT.

In its sample, this clone was seen once. The chain employs TRBV6-5 and TRBJ2-1; TRBD2 agrees at 9 bases. Trimming cost V 2 bases and J 5 bases; bases outside gene matches: 4. CDR1 and CDR2 (germline): MNHEY, SVGAGI. The CDR3 runs to 15 residues. Here the CDR3 reads CASSYIQRGDNEQFF. The CDR3 DNA follows: TGTGCCAGCAGTTACATCCAGCGGGGGGACAATGAGCAGTTCTTC.

CDR3 in DNA: TGTGCCAGCAGTGAACCCCAGGGGGCGGGAGAGACCCAGTACTTC. Amino acid sequence: CASSEPQGAGETQYF. The V and J genes are TRBV25-1 and TRBJ2-5; 8 positions agree with TRBD1. This CDR3 is built from 15 residues. Germline CDR1 is MGHDK and CDR2 is SYGVNS. The junction had 6 bases not matched to a gene; V was cut back by 2 bases and J by 4 bases.

The chain carries TRBV6-5 and TRBJ2-7; 13 nucleotides agree with TRBD2. The trim removed 0 bases at V and 1 base at J, leaving 0 bases unmatched. Germline lookup yields CDR1 MNHEY and CDR2 SVGAGI. The CDR3 contains 16 residues. The CDR3 spells CASSYSLAGGSYEQYF. CDR3 nucleotide sequence: TGTGCCAGCAGTTACTCACTAGCGGGGGGGTCCTACGAGCAGTACTTC.

This rearrangement joins TRBV7-9 to TRBJ1-1; maybe TRBD1 (6 bases). Germline-derived CDR1 and CDR2 are SEHNR and FQNEAQ (reference sequence). V lost 3 bases, J lost 0 bases, and 8 bases lay in between. The CDR3 extends over 14 amino acids. The CDR3 DNA reads TGTGCCAGCAGCTTGAGGGGGGTGAACACTGAAGCTTTCTTT. This encodes CASSLRGVNTEAFF.

For the CDR3, the DNA is TGTGCCAGCAGTGGCGACAGCCACTCTGGGGCCAACGTCCTGACTTTC. Residues: CASSGDSHSGANVLTF. The rearrangement uses TRBV25-1 and TRBJ2-6; possibly TRBD1 for D (5 bases). The germline V gene encodes CDR1 MGHDK and CDR2 SYGVNS. Trimming cost V 4 bases and J 0 bases, with 10 bases left between them. The CDR3 is 16 amino acids.

V usage is TRBV15 and J usage is TRBJ2-7, with TRBD1 matching 7 bases. Per the germline V gene, CDR1 is LNHNV and CDR2 is YYDKDF (reference sequence). The J segment lost 1 base and the V segment lost 6 bases, leaving 3 bases of the junction unmatched. The CDR3 has 13 amino acids. The DNA of the CDR3 is TGTGCCACCAGGAGGGACAGATCCTACGAGCAGTACTTC. It is translated as CATRRDRSYEQYF.

The rearrangement joins TRBV11-2 to TRBJ2-3; D not resolved. CDR3 length: 14 amino acids. Germline V gene lookup returns CDR1 SGHAT and CDR2 FQNNGV. V dropped 0 bases and J dropped 3 bases, with 7 bases sitting between them. This CDR3 reads CASSLEPLTDTQYF. As DNA, the CDR3 is TGTGCCAGCAGCTTAGAGCCCCTTACAGATACGCAGTATTTT.